This T cell receptor (beta chain) was found in a study of blood T cell repertoires in COVID-19. Study details: Samples taken during acute and convalescent COVID-19 were collected in the United States, Italy and Spain. T cells, B-cell-depleted T cells, or PBMCs provided the cDNA or gDNA that served as material.

Trimming stripped 3 bases from V and 0 bases from J, with 9 bases between. The V gene's germline CDR1 is ENHRY and CDR2 SYGVKD. The CDR3 has 16 residues. In the authors' methods: Counts of nucleated cells, estimated from reference gene primer amplification, were obtained. Sequenced by immunoSEQ multiplex PCR; TCRdb stores in-frame clones only, minus some. The DNA gave D and trimming, while V, J and clone size come from that table. The table lists 75,000 to 100,000 clones, around 87% of them singletons. The specimen sequenced was peripheral blood. The receptor's source is a woman aged 80 or over with acute or convalescent COVID-19. V usage is TRBV10-3 and J usage is TRBJ1-6, with D possibly matching TRBD1 (6 bases). For the CDR3, the DNA is TGTGCCATCAGTGACCGAGGGGGCTCCTATAATTCACCCCTCCACTTT. This gives the protein CAISDRGGSYNSPLHF.